These T cell receptor beta chains were read from a single sample in a study of blood T cell repertoires in COVID-19. Produced via immunoSEQ multiplex PCR; TCRdb's table is partial and in-frame only. This table has 130,000 or so clones, around four fifths appearing once. Specimen: peripheral blood. These receptors came from a human donor in a cohort sampled during active COVID-19. Each CDR3 is given with its conserved first and last residue. Fields, in order: clone size, D gene, J gene, V gene, CDR3 DNA, CDR3 protein. D genes are given only for firm matches. Size is stated for part of the rows, as once, few or many counts, or as a class when the clone is expanded.

NA NA TRBJ2-1 TRBV4-1 TGCGCCAGCAGCCAAAGTCAAGCTTATGAGCAGTTCTTC CASSQSQAYEQFF
NA TRBD1 TRBJ1-5 TRBV20-1 TGCAGTGCTAGTACAGGGACAGGGGGCGGTCAGCCCCAGCATTTT CSASTGTGGGQPQHF
NA TRBD2 TRBJ2-7 TRBV7-9 TGTGCCAGCAGCTTGACTAGCGGGGGGTACGAGCAGTACTTC CASSLTSGGYEQYF
once NA TRBJ1-3 TRBV28 TGTGCCAGCAGTTTAACTCGAGGGATGGGAAACACCATATATTTT CASSLTRGMGNTIYF
NA NA TRBJ1-6 TRBV11-2 TGTGCCAGCAGCCGTGGACAGCAGTACTCGCCCCTCCACTTT CASSRGQQYSPLHF
NA TRBD2 TRBJ2-5 TRBV20-1 TGCAGTGCTAGTTCATCGGTCGGGGGGGTAGGAGAGACCCAGTACTTC CSASSSVGGVGETQYF
NA TRBD2 TRBJ2-1 TRBV11-2 TGTGCCAGCAGCTGGGAGGGAACTGAGCAGTTCTTC CASSWEGTEQFF
NA NA TRBJ1-5 TRBV27 TGTGCCAGCAGTTTATCCCCGGAGCGCGATCAGCCCCAGCATTTT CASSLSPERDQPQHF
NA TRBD1 TRBJ1-5 TRBV30 TGTGCCTGGAGTGAAGACAGGGTTCAGCCCCAGCATTTT CAWSEDRVQPQHF
NA NA TRBJ2-6 TRBV10-1 TGCGCCAGCAGTGGCGCTGGGGCCAACGTCCTGACTTTC CASSGAGANVLTF
once NA TRBJ2-7 TRBV18 TGTGCCAGCTCACCAGACATTCCCTACGAGCAGTACTTC CASSPDIPYEQYF
NA TRBD2 TRBJ2-5 TRBV29-1 TGCAGCGTGAGCGGGGGACAAGAGACCCAGTACTTC CSVSGGQETQYF
NA NA TRBJ1-2 TRBV25-1 TGTGCCAGCAGTGGGGACACCAACTATGGCTACACCTTC CASSGDTNYGYTF
NA NA TRBJ2-3 TRBV6-4 TGTGCCAGCAGTGACGGTGGGGGCGCAGATACGCAGTATTTT CASSDGGGADTQYF
few NA TRBJ2-3 TRBV11-2 TGTGCCAGCAGCGCCCGTATCAGGGGTAGCCCAGATACGCAGTATTTT CASSARIRGSPDTQYF
once NA TRBJ1-1 TRBV12-3/TRBV12-4 TGTGCCAGCGCGAGGTATGCCACTGAAGCTTTCTTT CASARYATEAFF
NA NA TRBJ1-1 TRBV3-1/TRBV3-2 TGTGCCAGCAGCCGGGCAAGTGAAGCTTTCTTT CASSRASEAFF
NA NA TRBJ1-4 TRBV7-8 TGTGCCAGCAGCGGTAGGGGGTTAGCTAATGAAAAACTGTTTTTT CASSGRGLANEKLFF
NA NA TRBJ2-5 TRBV24-1 TGTGCCACCAGTGGCCCACTGGACACCCTCCAAGAGACCCAGTACTTC CATSGPLDTLQETQYF
NA NA TRBJ2-5 TRBV6-5 TGTGCCAGCAGCGCCAGCTGGGGGCTAGAGACCCAGTACTTC CASSASWGLETQYF
NA TRBD2 TRBJ2-7 TRBV7-2 TGTGCCAGCAGCTTAGAGGGGACTAGCGGGGGATACGAGCAGTACTTC CASSLEGTSGGYEQYF
NA NA TRBJ2-3 TRBV19 TGTGCCAGTAGTCTGAGGACAACTAGCACAGATACGCAGTATTTT CASSLRTTSTDTQYF
NA TRBD1 TRBJ1-2 TRBV6-6 TGTGCCAGCACAATGACAGGGACTAACTATGGCTACACCTTC CASTMTGTNYGYTF
NA NA TRBJ1-2 TRBV19 TGTGCCAGTAATTTCGGGGAACCGGGAGGCTACACCTTC CASNFGEPGGYTF